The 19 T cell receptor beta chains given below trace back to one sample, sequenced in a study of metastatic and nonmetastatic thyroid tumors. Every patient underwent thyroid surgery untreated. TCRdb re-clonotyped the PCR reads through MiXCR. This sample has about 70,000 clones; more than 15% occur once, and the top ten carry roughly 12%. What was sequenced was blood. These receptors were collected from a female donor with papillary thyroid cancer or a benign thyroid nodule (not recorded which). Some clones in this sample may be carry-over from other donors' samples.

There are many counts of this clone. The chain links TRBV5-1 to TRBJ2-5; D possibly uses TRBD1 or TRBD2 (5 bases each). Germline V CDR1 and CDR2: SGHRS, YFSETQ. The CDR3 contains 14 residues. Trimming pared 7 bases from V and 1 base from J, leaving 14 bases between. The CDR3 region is CASSTGGVQETQYF. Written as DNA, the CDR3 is TGCGCCAGCTCCACTGGGGGAGTCCAAGAGACCCAGTACTTC.

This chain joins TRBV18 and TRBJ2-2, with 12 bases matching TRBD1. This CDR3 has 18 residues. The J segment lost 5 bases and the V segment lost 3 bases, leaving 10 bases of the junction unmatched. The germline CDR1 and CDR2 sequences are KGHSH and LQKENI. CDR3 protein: CASSPTPGTGGGTGELFF. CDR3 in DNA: TGTGCCAGCTCACCGACACCCGGGACAGGGGGCGGTACCGGGGAGCTGTTTTTT.

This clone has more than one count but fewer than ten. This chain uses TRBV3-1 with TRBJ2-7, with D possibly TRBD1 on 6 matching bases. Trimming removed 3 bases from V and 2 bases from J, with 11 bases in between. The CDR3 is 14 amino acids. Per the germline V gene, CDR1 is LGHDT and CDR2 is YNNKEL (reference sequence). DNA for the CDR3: TGTGCCAGCAGCCAGGCCCGGGACACCTACGAGCAGTACTTC. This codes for CASSQARDTYEQYF.

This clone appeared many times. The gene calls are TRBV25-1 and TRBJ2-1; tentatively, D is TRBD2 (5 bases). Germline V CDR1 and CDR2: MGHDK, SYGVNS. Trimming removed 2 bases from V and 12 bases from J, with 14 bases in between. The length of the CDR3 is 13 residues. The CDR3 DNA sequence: TGTGCCAGCAGTGAACAACTTTTAGAGGGGCAGTTCTTC. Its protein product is CASSEQLLEGQFF.

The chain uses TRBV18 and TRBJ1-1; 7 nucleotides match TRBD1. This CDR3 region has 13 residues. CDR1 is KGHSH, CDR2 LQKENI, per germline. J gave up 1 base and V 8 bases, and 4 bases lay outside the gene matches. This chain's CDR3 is CASGGQANTEAFF. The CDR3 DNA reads TGTGCCAGCGGAGGACAGGCGAACACTGAAGCTTTCTTT.

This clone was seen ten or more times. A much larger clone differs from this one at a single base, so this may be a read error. The CDR3: CASSLDPNTEAFF. CDR3 nucleotides: TGTGCCAGCAGCTTGGACCCGAACACTGAAGCTTTCTTT. The chain is built from TRBV5-6 and TRBJ1-1, with unresolved D. V lost 0 bases, J lost 1 base, and 4 bases lay in between. This CDR3 is 13 amino acids long. The V gene's germline CDR1 is SGHDT and CDR2 YYEEEE.

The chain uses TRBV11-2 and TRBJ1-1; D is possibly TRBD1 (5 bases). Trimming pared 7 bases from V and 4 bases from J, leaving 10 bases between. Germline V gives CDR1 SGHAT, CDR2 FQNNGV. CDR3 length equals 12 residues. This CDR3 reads CASTGGSTEAFF. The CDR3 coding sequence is TGTGCCAGCACCGGGGGGAGCACTGAAGCTTTCTTT.

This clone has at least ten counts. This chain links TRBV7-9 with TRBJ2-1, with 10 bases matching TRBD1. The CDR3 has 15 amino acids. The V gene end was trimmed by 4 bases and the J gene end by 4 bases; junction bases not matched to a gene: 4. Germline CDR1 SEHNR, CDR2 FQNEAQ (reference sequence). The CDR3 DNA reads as TGTGCCAGCAGCTGGGACAGGGGAGTGTACAATGAGCAGTTCTTC. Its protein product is CASSWDRGVYNEQFF.

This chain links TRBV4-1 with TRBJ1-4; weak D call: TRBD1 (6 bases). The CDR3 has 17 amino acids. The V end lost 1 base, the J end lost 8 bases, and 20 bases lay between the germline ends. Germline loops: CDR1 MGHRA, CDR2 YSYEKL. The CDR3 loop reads CASSQGQGTDLAEKLFF. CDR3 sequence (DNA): TGCGCCAGCAGCCAAGGCCAGGGGACGGATCTAGCCGAAAAACTGTTTTTT.

For the CDR3, the DNA is TGTGCCAGAGCTTTGGGGGGCGGCCGGGGATACACTGAAGCTTTCTTT. Translating it yields CARALGGGRGYTEAFF. The V and J genes are TRBV9 and TRBJ1-1; D is perhaps TRBD1 (6 bases). V gave up 8 bases and J gave up 3 bases, with 23 bases separating them. There are 16 residues in the CDR3. The germline CDR1 and CDR2 sequences are SGDLS and YYNGEE. Looking up the rest from reference TRBV9 and TRBJ1-1 gives the full variable domain: DSGVTQTPKHLITATGQRVTLRCSPRSGDLSVYWYQQSLDQGLQFLIQYYNGEERAKGNILERFSAQQFPDLHSELNLSSLELGDSALYFCARALGGGRGYTEAFFGQGTRLTVV.

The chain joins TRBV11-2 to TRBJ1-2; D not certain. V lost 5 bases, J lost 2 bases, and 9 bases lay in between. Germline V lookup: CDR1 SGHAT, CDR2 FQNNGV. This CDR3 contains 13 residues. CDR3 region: CASSLDSNYGYTF. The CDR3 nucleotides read TGTGCCAGCAGCCTCGACTCCAACTATGGCTACACCTTC.

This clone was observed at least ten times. The CDR3 region has the DNA TGTGCCAGCAGCTTGATACCAGGGTTCCACGAGCAGTACTTC. Its protein product is CASSLIPGFHEQYF. The chain uses TRBV7-8 and TRBJ2-7, with D possibly TRBD1 on 5 matching bases. V gave up 3 bases and J gave up 5 bases, with 14 bases separating them. Germline CDR1 is SGHVS and CDR2 is FQNEAQ. The CDR3 runs to 14 residues. The whole variable domain, remainder taken from reference TRBV7-8 and TRBJ2-7, is GAGVSQSPRYKVAKRGQDVALRCDPISGHVSLFWYQQALGQGPEFLTYFQNEAQLDKSGLPSDRFFAERPEGSVSTLKIQRTQQEDSAVYLCASSLIPGFHEQYFGPGTRLTVT.

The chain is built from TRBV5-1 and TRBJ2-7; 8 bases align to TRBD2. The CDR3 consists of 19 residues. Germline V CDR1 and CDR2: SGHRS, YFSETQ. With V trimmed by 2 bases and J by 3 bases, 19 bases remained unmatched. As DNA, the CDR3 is TGCGCCAGCAGCTTAGATAGACTAGCGATACACAAGGAGTACTACGAGCAGTACTTC. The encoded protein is CASSLDRLAIHKEYYEQYF.

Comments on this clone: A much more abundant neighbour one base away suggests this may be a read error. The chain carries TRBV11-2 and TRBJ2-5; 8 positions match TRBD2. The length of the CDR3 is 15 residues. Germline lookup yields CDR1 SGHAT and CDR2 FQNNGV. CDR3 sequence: CASSPQGSSGETHYF. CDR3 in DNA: TGTGCCAGCAGCCCCCAGGGTAGTAGCGGGGAGACCCATTACTTC.

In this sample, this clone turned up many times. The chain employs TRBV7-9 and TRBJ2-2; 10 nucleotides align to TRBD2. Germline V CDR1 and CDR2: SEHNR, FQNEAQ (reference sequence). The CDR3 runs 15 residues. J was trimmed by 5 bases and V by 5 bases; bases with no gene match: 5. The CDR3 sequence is CASSPTSGTTGELFF. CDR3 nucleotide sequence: TGTGCCAGCAGCCCCACTAGCGGGACGACCGGGGAGCTGTTTTTT.

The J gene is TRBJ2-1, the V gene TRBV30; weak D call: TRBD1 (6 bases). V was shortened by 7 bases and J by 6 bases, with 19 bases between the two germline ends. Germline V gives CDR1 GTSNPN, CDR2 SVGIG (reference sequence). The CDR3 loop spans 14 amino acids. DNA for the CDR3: TGTGCCTCCGGACAGACTTTACCAAGCAATGAGCAGTTCTTC. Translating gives CASGQTLPSNEQFF.

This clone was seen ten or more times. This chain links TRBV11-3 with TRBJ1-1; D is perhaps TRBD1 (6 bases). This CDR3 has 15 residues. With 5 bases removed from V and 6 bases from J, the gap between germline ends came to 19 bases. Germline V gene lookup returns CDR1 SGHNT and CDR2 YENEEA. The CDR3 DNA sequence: TGTGCCAGCAGCCTGAGGGGAGGGGGAACTCCTGAAGCTTTCTTT. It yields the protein CASSLRGGGTPEAFF.

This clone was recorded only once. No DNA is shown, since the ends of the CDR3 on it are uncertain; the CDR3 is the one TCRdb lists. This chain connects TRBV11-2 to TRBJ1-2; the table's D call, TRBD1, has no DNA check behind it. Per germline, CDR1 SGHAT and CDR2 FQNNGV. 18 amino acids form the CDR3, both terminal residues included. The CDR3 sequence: CASSFYICSDSLRDGYTF.

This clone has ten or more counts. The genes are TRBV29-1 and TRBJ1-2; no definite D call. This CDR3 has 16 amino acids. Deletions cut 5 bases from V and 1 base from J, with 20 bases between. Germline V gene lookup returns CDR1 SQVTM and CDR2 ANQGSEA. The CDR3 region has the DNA TGCAGCGTTCATAACGAAGGGTGGGATAATAACTATGGCTACACCTTC. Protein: CSVHNEGWDNNYGYTF.